The 11 T cell receptor beta chains given below trace back to one sample, sequenced in a study of cytomegalovirus exposure and HLA in healthy donors. 60 Vbeta and 13 Jbeta primers were used in PCR. Here immunoSEQ multiplex PCR was the method, and the copy in TCRdb shows in-frame clones only, minus some. The sample yields more than 75,000 clones, 74% seen once. Sequencing was carried out using PBMCs. All receptors derive from a woman aged 45 to 65 in good health and CMV-seropositive.

V usage is TRBV6-1 and J usage is TRBJ2-1; 10 positions match TRBD2. Germline values: CDR1 MNHNS, CDR2 SASEGT. This CDR3 spans 17 amino acids. Trimming cost V 4 bases and J 6 bases; bases outside gene matches: 12. This CDR3 reads CASSVPSKTSGLNEQFF. The CDR3 region has the DNA TGTGCCAGCAGTGTACCCTCCAAGACTAGCGGGCTCAATGAGCAGTTCTTC.

This clone showed up just once. The CDR3 DNA sequence: TGCGCCAGCAGCACGGGGACTAGCTCCTTCTCGGATACGCAGTATTTT. Translating gives CASSTGTSSFSDTQYF. The chain carries TRBV5-1 and TRBJ2-3; the match to TRBD2 covers 9 bases. The CDR3 totals 16 residues. After removal of 4 bases from V and 6 bases from J, the junction contained 12 bases not matched to a gene. Per the germline V gene, CDR1 is SGHRS and CDR2 is YFSETQ.

The chain links TRBV6-4 to TRBJ2-2; 10 bases align to TRBD2. V was pared by 2 bases and J by 7 bases, with 4 bases of the junction left unmatched. The CDR3 totals 15 residues. In germline, CDR1 is MRHNA, CDR2 SNTAGT. For the CDR3, the DNA is TGTGCCAGCAGTGACGCAGCGGGAGGGCACGGGGAGCTGTTTTTT. Translating it yields CASSDAAGGHGELFF.

CDR3 protein: CASSFGPSSAKLFF. The CDR3 DNA reads TGTGCCAGCAGTTTTGGGCCCTCATCGGCAAAACTGTTTTTT. The chain has TRBV27 and TRBJ1-4; no clear D. CDR1 is MNHEY and CDR2 is SMNVEV in the germline V gene (reference sequence). This CDR3 has 14 amino acids. V was trimmed by 3 bases and J by 10 bases, leaving 15 bases between them.

The chain uses TRBV27 and TRBJ2-7; tentatively, D is TRBD1 (6 bases). This CDR3 contains 14 residues. V was cut by 3 bases and J by 2 bases, with 11 bases left in between. The germline CDR1 and CDR2 sequences are MNHEY and SMNVEV (reference sequence). The CDR3 here is CASSFRDRPYEQYF. CDR3 bases: TGTGCCAGCAGTTTCCGTGACAGGCCCTACGAGCAGTACTTC.

The chain joins TRBV5-4 to TRBJ1-4; D might be TRBD1 (6 bases). Germline V lookup: CDR1 SGHNT, CDR2 YYREEE (reference sequence). The CDR3 contains 14 residues. The V and J ends lost 1 base and 4 bases respectively, with 8 bases between them. The CDR3 reads CASSLNRDNEKLFF. CDR3 DNA sequence: TGTGCCAGCAGCTTGAACAGGGATAATGAAAAACTGTTTTTT.

V gene TRBV25-1 combines with J gene TRBJ2-5, with D possibly being TRBD1 (6 bases). Trimming shortened V by 7 bases and J by 5 bases, and 20 bases separated the two germline ends. This CDR3 is built from 15 residues. Germline V lookup: CDR1 MGHDK, CDR2 SYGVNS. The CDR3 DNA is TGTGCCAGCACCGCACTTTACACAGGGAAGGAGACCCAGTACTTC. Encoded protein: CASTALYTGKETQYF.

The chain is built from TRBV25-1 and TRBJ2-1; 8 bases are a match to TRBD1. The CDR3 contains 14 residues. V lost 9 bases and J lost 7; bases outside the gene matches: 11. From germline, CDR1 is MGHDK and CDR2 SYGVNS. Here the CDR3 DNA reads TGTGCCAGGGACGACAGGGGCTTGAGGAATGAGCAGTTCTTC. This sequence encodes CARDDRGLRNEQFF. The complete variable domain, with remaining parts taken from reference TRBV25-1 and TRBJ2-1, reads EADIYQTPRYLVIGTGKKITLECSQTMGHDKMYWYQQDPGMELHLIHYSYGVNSTEKGDLSSESTVSRIRTEHFPLTLESARPSHTSQYLCARDDRGLRNEQFFGPGTRLTVL.

V and J are TRBV6-1 and TRBJ2-5; 9 bases map to TRBD1. Germline V CDR1 and CDR2: MNHNS, SASEGT. J lost 3 bases, V lost 4 bases, and 6 bases had no gene match. The CDR3 has 15 residues. The CDR3 reads CASSVSGTGKETQYF. DNA for the CDR3: TGTGCCAGCAGTGTCTCCGGGACAGGGAAAGAGACCCAGTACTTC.

J is TRBJ2-7 and V is TRBV11-2; tentatively, D is TRBD2 (6 bases). This CDR3 spans 13 amino acids. V was clipped by 8 bases and J by 3 bases, with 14 bases between them. Germline assignment: CDR1 SGHAT and CDR2 FQNNGV. This CDR3 reads CASPPLAFYEQYF. In DNA form, the CDR3 reads TGTGCCAGCCCTCCTCTAGCGTTCTACGAGCAGTACTTC.

This clone was seen a handful of times. The rearrangement joins TRBV20-1 to TRBJ1-1, with D maybe TRBD1 (5 bases). The V end was cut by 3 bases, the J end by 4 bases, with 6 bases between. The CDR3 extends over 11 amino acids. CDR1 is DFQATT, CDR2 SNEGSKA, per germline (reference sequence). CDR3 amino acids: CSARGGTEAFF. CDR3 in DNA: TGCAGTGCTAGGGGGGGCACTGAAGCTTTCTTT.